These T cell receptor beta chains were read from a single sample in a study of identical twins. One entry per CDR3 protein, called by TCRdb with MiXCR from the 5' RACE reads. Among some 760,000 distinct CDR3 sequences listed, over 15% were seen once. In addition, the sample was reused for a study of T cells expressing NK-cell markers.

Sequences were obtained from PBMCs. The receptors were sampled from a woman between 18 and 30 years old in good health. Each CDR3 is given with its conserved first and last residue. Each record gives: V gene, D gene, clone size, J gene, CDR3 DNA, CDR3 protein. A D gene is named only where the DNA matches it firmly. Size tells how often a clone was seen (once, few, many) or the class of an expanded clone, and some rows leave it out.

v_gene: TRBV5-1; d_gene: -; abundance: -; j_gene: TRBJ2-3; CDR3nt: TGCGCCAGCAGCTTTAGAAGGACCCTTCCCACAGATACGCAGTATTTT; CDR3aa: CASSFRRTLPTDTQYF
v_gene: TRBV29-1; d_gene: TRBD2; abundance: -; j_gene: TRBJ2-5; CDR3nt: TGCAGCGTAGGCGGGGGTGAAGAGACCCAGTACTTC; CDR3aa: CSVGGGEETQYF
v_gene: TRBV18; d_gene: -; abundance: few; j_gene: TRBJ2-5; CDR3nt: TGTGCCAGCTCAAACACTAGCCCCGAGACCCAGTACTTC; CDR3aa: CASSNTSPETQYF
v_gene: TRBV7-2; d_gene: -; abundance: many; j_gene: TRBJ1-4; CDR3nt: TGTGCCAGCAGCTTGGCGGGGGGAGCCAATGAAAAACTGTTTTTT; CDR3aa: CASSLAGGANEKLFF
v_gene: TRBV20-1; d_gene: TRBD2; abundance: -; j_gene: TRBJ2-2; CDR3nt: TGCAGTGCTAGAGGGGCTAGCGGGGGGGCGAACACCGGGGAGCTGTTTTTT; CDR3aa: CSARGASGGANTGELFF
v_gene: TRBV12-3/TRBV12-4; d_gene: -; abundance: -; j_gene: TRBJ2-7; CDR3nt: TGTGCCAGCAGTCCCGAGGGATCCGGGCGGGAGCAGTACTTC; CDR3aa: CASSPEGSGREQYF
v_gene: TRBV6-2/TRBV6-3; d_gene: -; abundance: -; j_gene: TRBJ2-7; CDR3nt: TGTGCCAGCAACGACCCCCGCGGCGAGCAGTACTTC; CDR3aa: CASNDPRGEQYF
v_gene: TRBV10-3; d_gene: -; abundance: few; j_gene: TRBJ1-1; CDR3nt: TGTGCCATCAGTGAGACGAACCCTACAGGGTTCTACACTGAAGCTTTCTTT; CDR3aa: CAISETNPTGFYTEAFF
v_gene: TRBV20-1; d_gene: -; abundance: -; j_gene: TRBJ2-5; CDR3nt: TGCAGTGCTACAGGGTCCCCCAAGACCCAGTACTTC; CDR3aa: CSATGSPKTQYF
v_gene: TRBV5-1; d_gene: -; abundance: -; j_gene: TRBJ2-5; CDR3nt: TGCGCCAGCAGCTGGGGTAGGTCGGAGACCCAGTACTTC; CDR3aa: CASSWGRSETQYF
v_gene: TRBV12-3/TRBV12-4; d_gene: -; abundance: -; j_gene: TRBJ1-6; CDR3nt: TGTGCCAGCAGTTTTCGGCCGGGGGCCCTCCACTTT; CDR3aa: CASSFRPGALHF
v_gene: TRBV20-1; d_gene: TRBD2; abundance: -; j_gene: TRBJ2-3; CDR3nt: TGCAGTGCTAGAGGGGAGGGCAGCACAGATACGCAGTATTTT; CDR3aa: CSARGEGSTDTQYF
v_gene: TRBV7-9; d_gene: TRBD1; abundance: few; j_gene: TRBJ2-2; CDR3nt: TGTGCCAGCAGCTTAGGCGCCGGGACAGTAAGGACCGGGGAGCTGTTTTTT; CDR3aa: CASSLGAGTVRTGELFF
v_gene: TRBV7-8; d_gene: -; abundance: -; j_gene: TRBJ2-2; CDR3nt: TGTGCCATAATTGGGCAGCGGTCGAACACCGGGGAGCTGTTTTTT; CDR3aa: CAIIGQRSNTGELFF
v_gene: TRBV20-1; d_gene: -; abundance: few; j_gene: TRBJ2-1; CDR3nt: TGCAGTGCTCCCAAGGATGCCTTCAATGAGCAGTTCTTC; CDR3aa: CSAPKDAFNEQFF
v_gene: TRBV7-3; d_gene: -; abundance: few; j_gene: TRBJ1-1; CDR3nt: TGTGCCAGCCTCCGACAAGGACAAGGGAACACTGAAGCTTTCTTT; CDR3aa: CASLRQGQGNTEAFF
v_gene: TRBV12-3/TRBV12-4; d_gene: -; abundance: few; j_gene: TRBJ1-1; CDR3nt: TGTGCCAGCAGCCTCTCTGGGGACTTGAACACTGAAGCTTTCTTT; CDR3aa: CASSLSGDLNTEAFF
v_gene: TRBV10-3; d_gene: -; abundance: few; j_gene: TRBJ2-2; CDR3nt: TGTGCCATCAGTGAGAGGCTAGCGACCACCGGGGAGCTGTTTTTT; CDR3aa: CAISERLATTGELFF
v_gene: TRBV20-1; d_gene: TRBD1; abundance: few; j_gene: TRBJ1-6; CDR3nt: TGCAGTGCTAGAGCAGGGGGTTCACCCCTCCACTTT; CDR3aa: CSARAGGSPLHF
v_gene: TRBV7-2; d_gene: -; abundance: -; j_gene: TRBJ2-1; CDR3nt: TGTGCCAGCATCATTTGGCGGGCCGAGTACAATGAGCAGTTCTTC; CDR3aa: CASIIWRAEYNEQFF
v_gene: TRBV10-1; d_gene: -; abundance: -; j_gene: TRBJ1-2; CDR3nt: TGCGCCAGCAGCGGAGGGGAGGACCCCTATGGCTACACCTTC; CDR3aa: CASSGGEDPYGYTF
v_gene: TRBV12-3/TRBV12-4; d_gene: TRBD1; abundance: -; j_gene: TRBJ1-1; CDR3nt: TGTGCCAGCAGTTTTAGGCAGGGGGCGACTGAAGCTTTCTTT; CDR3aa: CASSFRQGATEAFF
v_gene: TRBV7-3; d_gene: -; abundance: -; j_gene: TRBJ2-5; CDR3nt: TGTTCCAGCAGCTCGGGGGGTGCGGGGGCTATCCAAGAGACCCAGTACTTC; CDR3aa: CSSSSGGAGAIQETQYF
v_gene: TRBV12-3/TRBV12-4; d_gene: -; abundance: -; j_gene: TRBJ2-7; CDR3nt: TGTGCCAGCAGTTTAGGCCGGGGGCGCATGAACGAGCAGTACTTC; CDR3aa: CASSLGRGRMNEQYF
v_gene: TRBV6-6; d_gene: TRBD1; abundance: -; j_gene: TRBJ1-5; CDR3nt: TGTGCCAGCAGACCTACAGGGGATCAGCCCCAGCATTTT; CDR3aa: CASRPTGDQPQHF
v_gene: TRBV24-1; d_gene: -; abundance: -; j_gene: TRBJ2-1; CDR3nt: TGTGCCACCAGTGAGAATTCCCTTACGAATGAGCAGTTCTTC; CDR3aa: CATSENSLTNEQFF
v_gene: TRBV6-1; d_gene: -; abundance: many; j_gene: TRBJ1-2; CDR3nt: TGTGCCAGCAGTACAATCGAGAGGGGGTTCAACTATGGCTACACCTTC; CDR3aa: CASSTIERGFNYGYTF
v_gene: TRBV29-1; d_gene: -; abundance: -; j_gene: TRBJ2-4; CDR3nt: TGCAGCGCGGGAAGGGGCCAAAACATTCAGTACTTC; CDR3aa: CSAGRGQNIQYF
v_gene: TRBV5-1; d_gene: -; abundance: few; j_gene: TRBJ2-2; CDR3nt: TGCGCCAGCAGCTTGCGTAGGGCAGGGTCGAGCACCGGGGAGCTGTTTTTT; CDR3aa: CASSLRRAGSSTGELFF
v_gene: TRBV12-3/TRBV12-4; d_gene: TRBD1; abundance: few; j_gene: TRBJ2-3; CDR3nt: TGTGCCAGCAGTTCGACAGGGGGCGCAGATACGCAGTATTTT; CDR3aa: CASSSTGGADTQYF
v_gene: TRBV20-1; d_gene: -; abundance: -; j_gene: TRBJ2-2; CDR3nt: TGCAGTGCTCCACTACTAGAACCGAACACCGGGGAGCTGTTTTTT; CDR3aa: CSAPLLEPNTGELFF
v_gene: TRBV5-1; d_gene: TRBD2; abundance: -; j_gene: TRBJ2-3; CDR3nt: TGCGCCAGCGATCGGGGGGGCCAGGTAGATACGCAGTATTTT; CDR3aa: CASDRGGQVDTQYF
v_gene: TRBV2; d_gene: TRBD1; abundance: -; j_gene: TRBJ2-7; CDR3nt: TGTGCCAGCACCGGGGACAGGGGCTTTTCCTACGAGCAGTACTTC; CDR3aa: CASTGDRGFSYEQYF
v_gene: TRBV28; d_gene: -; abundance: -; j_gene: TRBJ1-5; CDR3nt: TGTGCCAGCAGTACTCCAGGTGAGGGGCAGCCCCAGCATTTT; CDR3aa: CASSTPGEGQPQHF
v_gene: TRBV29-1; d_gene: -; abundance: -; j_gene: TRBJ2-1; CDR3nt: TGCAGCGTCCTAGGTCGACCCTACAATGAGCAGTTCTTC; CDR3aa: CSVLGRPYNEQFF
v_gene: TRBV12-3/TRBV12-4; d_gene: -; abundance: few; j_gene: TRBJ2-1; CDR3nt: TGTGCCAGCAGTCCCGGGACTTCTGAGCTCTTC; CDR3aa: CASSPGTSELF
v_gene: TRBV6-2/TRBV6-3; d_gene: -; abundance: -; j_gene: TRBJ2-3; CDR3nt: TGTGCCAGCAGTACGCTCTCAGATCCCTTTAGCGGTCTTCGCACAGATACGCAGTATTTT; CDR3aa: CASSTLSDPFSGLRTDTQYF
v_gene: TRBV10-3; d_gene: TRBD1; abundance: few; j_gene: TRBJ2-3; CDR3nt: TGTGCCATCAGTGAGAGACAGGGGACAGATACGCAGTATTTT; CDR3aa: CAISERQGTDTQYF